One sample yielded the 28 T cell receptor beta chains listed below, sequenced in a study of blood T cell repertoires in COVID-19. TCRdb's table, derived via immunoSEQ multiplex PCR, lists solely in-frame clones and lacks some. The sample lists around 64,000 clones, 75% to 95% occurring once. Sequenced sample: peripheral blood. These receptors were collected from a human donor in a cohort sampled during active COVID-19.

The rearrangement joins TRBV7-8 to TRBJ2-6; possible D gene TRBD2, 5 bases. The germline V gene has CDR1 SGHVS and CDR2 FQNEAQ. The V end lost 2 bases, the J end lost 2 bases, and 7 bases lay between the germline ends. The CDR3 is made up of 15 amino acids. Here the CDR3 reads CASSLRGTGANVLTF. As DNA, the CDR3 is TGTGCCAGCAGCTTAAGAGGGACTGGGGCCAACGTCCTGACTTTC.

The chain combines TRBV29-1 with TRBJ2-3; 10 bases fit TRBD2. The CDR3 runs to 14 residues. V was pared by 6 bases and J by 6 bases, with 9 bases of the junction left unmatched. CDR1 SQVTM and CDR2 ANQGSEA come from the germline V gene. This chain's CDR3 is CSVRASGSGDTQYF. In DNA, the CDR3 is TGCAGCGTCCGGGCTAGCGGGAGCGGCGATACGCAGTATTTT.

V and J are TRBV7-6 and TRBJ2-7, with TRBD2 matching over 7 bases. Trimming at V came to 2 bases and at J to 3 bases, leaving 7 bases not matched to a gene. The CDR3 contains 15 residues. Per germline, CDR1 SGHVS and CDR2 FNYEAQ. The CDR3 here is CASSLYERGDYEQYF. The CDR3 nucleotides are TGTGCCAGCAGCTTATACGAGCGGGGAGACTACGAGCAGTACTTC.

The V call is TRBV25-1, the J call TRBJ2-3, with D tentatively TRBD1 (7 bases). This CDR3 is 12 amino acids long. Germline assignment: CDR1 MGHDK and CDR2 SYGVNS. V shed 8 bases and J shed 11 bases, with 17 bases lying between them. For the CDR3, the DNA is TGTGCCAGCTCCAGGGGGGCAGCGGGGCAGTATTTT. It translates to CASSRGAAGQYF.

The chain couples TRBV9 to TRBJ1-1; a possible D gene is TRBD1 (6 bases). The CDR3 has 13 residues. CDR1 SGDLS and CDR2 YYNGEE come from the germline V gene. Trimming removed 4 bases from V and 1 base from J, with 8 bases in between. As DNA, the CDR3 is TGTGCCAGCAGCCTGACAGGGAACACTGAAGCTTTCTTT. Its protein product is CASSLTGNTEAFF.

The chain has TRBV7-3 and TRBJ2-7; 11 bases align to TRBD2. Germline V gene data show CDR1 as SGHTA and CDR2 as FQGTGA. V trimming: 4 bases; J trimming: 0 bases; junction bases outside the gene matches: 2. The CDR3 has 15 amino acids. As DNA, the CDR3 is TGTGCCAGCAGCTCCGGACTAGCGGGCTCCTACGAGCAGTACTTC. Translated, it gives CASSSGLAGSYEQYF.

The J gene is TRBJ2-1, the V gene TRBV7-6; TRBD2 matches 11 bases. This CDR3 contains 18 residues. Losses at the gene ends were 5 bases for V and 6 bases for J; bases not matched to a gene: 15. Germline lookup yields CDR1 SGHVS and CDR2 FNYEAQ. The CDR3 bases are TGTGCCAGCAGCCCGGACAGTACTAGCGGGGGTAAGGTCAATGAGCAGTTCTTC. Translation: CASSPDSTSGGKVNEQFF.

The chain has TRBV2 and TRBJ2-2, with D perhaps TRBD2 (7 bases). Germline V gene data show CDR1 as SNHLY and CDR2 as FYNNEI. The V and J ends lost 10 bases and 7 bases respectively, with 25 bases between them. This CDR3 is 16 amino acids long. The CDR3 coding sequence is TGTGCCAACACACAGGGTGCGGGAGAGTTATGCGGGGAGCTGTTTTTT. Translated, it gives CANTQGAGELCGELFF.

V and J are TRBV11-2 and TRBJ2-7; 10 positions agree with TRBD2. V was pared by 3 bases and J by 6 bases, with 8 bases of the junction left unmatched. This CDR3 has 15 amino acids. CDR1 and CDR2 (germline): SGHAT, FQNNGV. The CDR3 coding sequence is TGTGCCAGCAGCTTGCCTAGCGGGAGCTCGGGCGAGCAGTACTTC. This sequence encodes CASSLPSGSSGEQYF.

The chain recombines TRBV18 with TRBJ1-5, with unresolved D. Germline CDR1 reads KGHSH; CDR2 reads LQKENI. V lost 3 bases and J lost 0, with 6 bases in between. The CDR3 extends over 14 amino acids. As DNA, the CDR3 is TGTGCCAGCTCACCGGGCAGTAGCAATCAGCCCCAGCATTTT. This encodes CASSPGSSNQPQHF.

V is TRBV29-1 and J is TRBJ2-1; 8 bases are a match to TRBD2. There are 15 residues in the CDR3. Germline CDR1 and CDR2: SQVTM and ANQGSEA. The trim removed 3 bases at V and 0 bases at J, leaving 4 bases unmatched. CDR3 bases: TGCAGCGTTGAGGGCGGGAGGAACTCCTACAATGAGCAGTTCTTC. Its protein is CSVEGGRNSYNEQFF.

The chain couples TRBV29-1 to TRBJ2-7; TRBD1 matches at 8 bases. CDR3 size: 13 residues. Germline V gene data show CDR1 as SQVTM and CDR2 as ANQGSEA. The J segment lost 4 bases and the V segment lost 6 bases, leaving 8 bases of the junction unmatched. CDR3 region: CSVIWQGAYEQYF. Written as DNA, the CDR3 is TGCAGCGTCATCTGGCAGGGGGCTTACGAGCAGTACTTC.

The chain employs TRBV10-2 and TRBJ2-7, with 9 bases aligning to TRBD1. The CDR3 consists of 14 residues. V shed 4 bases and J 7 bases; nucleotides not matched to a gene: 8. CDR1 and CDR2 (germline): WSHSY, SAAADI. The CDR3 DNA is TGCGCCAGCAGTGTTGCGGGACAGGGCCCAGAGCAGTACTTC. It codes for CASSVAGQGPEQYF.

This chain connects TRBV5-1 to TRBJ2-1; TRBD1 aligns across 8 bases. The CDR3 loop spans 14 amino acids. V shed 2 bases, J shed 8 bases, and the junction held 6 bases outside the gene matches. Germline V gene sequence: CDR1 SGHRS, CDR2 YFSETQ. CDR3 residues: CASSFQGASDEQFF. CDR3 sequence (DNA): TGCGCCAGCAGCTTCCAGGGGGCGTCCGATGAGCAGTTCTTC.

The CDR3 spells CASSLTPATGNTIYF. CDR3 coding DNA: TGCGCCAGCAGCCTGACACCGGCAACGGGAAACACCATATATTTT. The rearrangement uses TRBV5-1 and TRBJ1-3; D gene unclear. Germline V gene data show CDR1 as SGHRS and CDR2 as YFSETQ. Trimming shortened V by 4 bases and J by 4 bases, and 15 bases separated the two germline ends. CDR3 length: 15 residues.

The chain couples TRBV3-1 (or the pseudogene TRBV3-2) to TRBJ2-7; 7 bases align to TRBD2. V dropped 1 base and J dropped 5; count of bases not matched to a gene: 8. CDR1 is LGHDT, CDR2 YNNKEL, per germline (reference sequence). The CDR3 totals 15 residues. The CDR3 spells CASSQVRAGDNEQYF. The CDR3 region has the DNA TGTGCCAGCAGCCAAGTTCGGGCGGGAGATAACGAGCAGTACTTC.

This chain links TRBV7-2 with TRBJ2-3; tentative D call: TRBD2 (6 bases). The V gene's germline CDR1 is SGHTA and CDR2 FQGNSA. Trimming stripped 4 bases from V and 1 base from J, with 9 bases between. The CDR3 contains 14 residues. CDR3 residues: CASSYQRGTDTQYF. CDR3 bases: TGTGCCAGCAGCTATCAGCGGGGCACAGATACGCAGTATTTT.

The sample holds a few counts of this clone. This chain joins TRBV18 and TRBJ1-4; 9 positions match TRBD1. The CDR3 sequence is 15 residues long. Trimming removed 5 bases from V and 6 bases from J; junction bases left unmatched: 7. The germline V gene has CDR1 KGHSH and CDR2 LQKENI. CDR3 sequence: CASSKTGGMDEKLFF. CDR3 nucleotide sequence: TGTGCCAGCTCAAAGACAGGGGGGATGGATGAAAAACTGTTTTTT.

The chain joins TRBV4-1 to TRBJ2-3, with a weak D call TRBD2 (6 bases). The CDR3 consists of 15 residues. CDR1 and CDR2 from the germline V gene are MGHRA and YSYEKL. Trimming took 3 bases from V and 1 from J, leaving 11 bases between them. The CDR3 bases are TGCGCCAGCAGCCACCCCCCGGGAGGCACAGATACGCAGTATTTT. Its protein is CASSHPPGGTDTQYF.

The chain has TRBV7-2 and TRBJ1-1; TRBD1 matches 7 bases. This CDR3 is 15 amino acids long. Germline loops: CDR1 SGHTA, CDR2 FQGNSA. J was trimmed by 5 bases and V by 2 bases; bases with no gene match: 8. CDR3 nucleotides: TGTGCCAGCAGCTTATATAACAGGGGAGGAACTGAAGCTTTCTTT. Translating it yields CASSLYNRGGTEAFF.

The gene calls are TRBV24-1 and TRBJ2-1, with 7 bases lining up with TRBD2. Germline lookup yields CDR1 KGHDR and CDR2 SFDVKD. The CDR3 has 15 amino acids. With 2 bases clipped from V and 8 bases from J, the junction kept 8 bases outside the gene matches. CDR3: CATSDSGGGFDEQFF. In DNA form, the CDR3 reads TGTGCCACCAGTGATTCTGGCGGGGGTTTCGATGAGCAGTTCTTC.

This clone has more than one count but fewer than ten. The chain joins TRBV7-2 to TRBJ1-2, with a possible D match to TRBD1 (6 bases). Between the trimmed V and J ends, which lost 3 bases and 0 bases, there was a span of 11 bases. CDR3 size: 15 residues. The germline V gene encodes CDR1 SGHTA and CDR2 FQGNSA. The CDR3 DNA sequence: TGTGCCAGCAGCTTGCAGGGGCAGCCTAACTATGGCTACACCTTC. This gives the protein CASSLQGQPNYGYTF.

This chain uses TRBV18 with TRBJ2-7, with D tentatively TRBD2 (5 bases). Deletions cut 3 bases from V and 2 bases from J, with 8 bases between. This CDR3 is built from 13 residues. The germline V gene encodes CDR1 KGHSH and CDR2 LQKENI. The chain's CDR3 is CASSPRGTYEQYF. The CDR3 DNA reads TGTGCCAGCTCACCTCGGGGAACCTACGAGCAGTACTTC.

V and J are TRBV7-3 and TRBJ2-1; 7 bases map to TRBD2. This CDR3 comprises 18 residues. Looked up from germline, CDR1 is SGHTA and CDR2 is FQGTGA. V lost 1 base to trimming and J lost 1 base; unmatched junction nucleotides: 10. This chain's CDR3 is CASSLRGSASGSYNEQFF. CDR3 coding DNA: TGTGCCAGCAGCTTAAGGGGGTCGGCTAGCGGATCCTACAATGAGCAGTTCTTC.

The genes are TRBV2 and TRBJ2-7; 7 bases are a match to TRBD2. Germline CDR1 and CDR2: SNHLY and FYNNEI. Losses at the gene ends were 5 bases for V and 4 bases for J; bases not matched to a gene: 5. The CDR3 length is 13 residues. In nucleotides, the CDR3 is TGTGCCAGCAGTATCAGCGGGAAGTACGAGCAGTACTTC. Translating it yields CASSISGKYEQYF. Using reference TRBV2 and TRBJ2-7 for the parts outside the CDR3, the full variable domain is EPEVTQTPSHQVTQMGQEVILRCVPISNHLYFYWYRQILGQKVEFLVSFYNNEISEKSEIFDDQFSVERPDGSNFTLKIRSTKLEDSAMYFCASSISGKYEQYFGPGTRLTVT.

The J gene is TRBJ2-4, the V gene TRBV18; 11 nucleotides line up with TRBD2. The CDR3 sequence is 17 residues long. The germline CDR1 and CDR2 sequences are KGHSH and LQKENI. V dropped 5 bases and J dropped 0; count of bases not matched to a gene: 6. This chain's CDR3 is CASSTSGGRLAKNIQYF. The CDR3 nucleotides are TGTGCCAGCTCAACTAGCGGGGGCCGATTAGCCAAAAACATTCAGTACTTC. The variable domain in full, completed from reference TRBV18 and TRBJ2-4, reads NAGVMQNPRHLVRRRGQEARLRCSPMKGHSHVYWYRQLPEEGLKFMVYLQKENIIDESGMPKERFSAEFPKEGPSILRIQQVVRGDSAAYFCASSTSGGRLAKNIQYFGAGTRLSVL.

This chain uses TRBV19 with TRBJ1-3; the D is unclear. The CDR3 loop spans 18 amino acids. The germline gives CDR1 LNHDA, CDR2 SQIVND (reference sequence). The V end was cut by 7 bases, the J end by 6 bases, with 28 bases between. For the CDR3, the DNA is TGTGCCAGTATTGCGAGGGCGGGCGGCACCTCCTTGGCAAACACCATATATTTT. Translated: CASIARAGGTSLANTIYF.

This chain uses TRBV10-3 with TRBJ2-7; 7 bases agree with TRBD1. Germline V gene data show CDR1 as ENHRY and CDR2 as SYGVKD. With 3 bases clipped from V and 1 base from J, the junction kept 6 bases outside the gene matches. There are 15 residues in the CDR3. The CDR3 spells CAISDPGTASYEQYF. CDR3 bases: TGTGCCATCAGTGACCCGGGGACAGCGTCCTACGAGCAGTACTTC.